The text below deals with one T cell receptor beta chain. This sample was taken from a study of T cells in Graves' hyperthyroidism and ophthalmopathy. Amplification of TCR beta CDR3 regions used RNA as the template. The HTBI primer set drove a first-round RT-PCR of the TCR CDR3. Each CDR3 protein gets one entry after TCRdb re-called the multiplex PCR reads with MiXCR. The data hold over 700,000 distinct CDR3 sequences, with under 45% observed a single time. The CDR3 covers 13 residues. Germline V gene sequence: CDR1 LGHNA, CDR2 YSLEER. The V gene end was trimmed by 5 bases and the J gene end by 2 bases; junction bases not matched to a gene: 3.

Sequenced: blood. This chain uses TRBV4-3 with TRBJ2-7; 7 bases agree with TRBD2. The receptor's source is a woman between 40 and 50 years old with Graves' hyperthyroidism. The CDR3 reads CASSGGSAYEQYF. CDR3 nucleotide sequence: TGCGCCAGCAGCGGCGGGAGCGCCTACGAGCAGTACTTC.